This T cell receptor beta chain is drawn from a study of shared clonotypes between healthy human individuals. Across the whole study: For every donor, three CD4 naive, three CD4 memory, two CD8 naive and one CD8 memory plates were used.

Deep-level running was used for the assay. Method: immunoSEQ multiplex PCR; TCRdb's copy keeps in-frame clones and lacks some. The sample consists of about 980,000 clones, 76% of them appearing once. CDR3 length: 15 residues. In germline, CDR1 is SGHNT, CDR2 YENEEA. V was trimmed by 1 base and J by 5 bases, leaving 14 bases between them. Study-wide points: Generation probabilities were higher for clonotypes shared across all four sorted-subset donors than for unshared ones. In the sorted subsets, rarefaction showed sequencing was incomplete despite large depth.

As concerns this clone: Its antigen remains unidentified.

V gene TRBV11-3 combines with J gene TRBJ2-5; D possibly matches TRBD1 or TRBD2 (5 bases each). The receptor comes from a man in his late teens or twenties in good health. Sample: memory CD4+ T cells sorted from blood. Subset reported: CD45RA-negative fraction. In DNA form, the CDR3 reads TGTGCCAGCAGCTTAGCGGGGACGGTATCGGAGACCCAGTACTTC. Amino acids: CASSLAGTVSETQYF.